The clone carrying this T cell receptor beta chain occurred many times. Its antigen is currently unknown. This sample is drawn from a study of T cells in Graves' hyperthyroidism and ophthalmopathy. Notes on the study in general: Appearing also in blood were most of the thyroid clonotypes expanded above 0.001.

Authors of the study amplified TCR beta CDR3 regions from RNA transcripts. The TCR CDR3 first-round RT-PCR relied on the HTBI primer set. From the multiplex PCR reads, TCRdb called clonotypes with MiXCR, one entry per CDR3 protein. The sample has 250,000 to 300,000 distinct CDR3 sequences; less than 15% are singletons. Germline V lookup: CDR1 SGHTA, CDR2 FQGNSA. This CDR3 is built from 14 residues. V lost 5 bases, J lost 9 bases, and 14 bases lay in between. The authors obtained PBMCs from 9 to 10 ml of fresh peripheral blood. The chain combines TRBV7-2 with TRBJ1-6; D possibly corresponds to TRBD1 (5 bases). The sequence was collected from a woman in her thirties with Graves' hyperthyroidism that later progressed to Graves' ophthalmopathy. Sequenced sample: blood. In DNA, the CDR3 is TGTGCCAGCAGCCCAGGGTTAGCCGGTTCACCCCTCCACTTT. Amino acids: CASSPGLAGSPLHF.